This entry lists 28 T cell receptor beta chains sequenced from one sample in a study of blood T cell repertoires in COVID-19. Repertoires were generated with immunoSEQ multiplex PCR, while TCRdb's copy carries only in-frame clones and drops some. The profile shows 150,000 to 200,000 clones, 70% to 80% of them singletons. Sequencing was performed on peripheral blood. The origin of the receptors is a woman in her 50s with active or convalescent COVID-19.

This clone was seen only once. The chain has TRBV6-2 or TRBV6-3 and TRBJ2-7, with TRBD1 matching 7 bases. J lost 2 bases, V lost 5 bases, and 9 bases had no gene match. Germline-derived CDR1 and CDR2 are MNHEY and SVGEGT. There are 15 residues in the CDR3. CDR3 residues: CASSAGFGTAYEQYF. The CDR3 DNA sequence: TGTGCCAGCAGTGCCGGGTTCGGGACAGCCTACGAGCAGTACTTC.

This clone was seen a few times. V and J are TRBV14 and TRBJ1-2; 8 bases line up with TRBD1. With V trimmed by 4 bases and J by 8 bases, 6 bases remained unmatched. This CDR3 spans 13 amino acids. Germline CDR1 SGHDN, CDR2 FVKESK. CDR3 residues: CASSRQGRDGYTF. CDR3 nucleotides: TGTGCCAGCAGCCGACAGGGGCGGGACGGCTACACCTTC.

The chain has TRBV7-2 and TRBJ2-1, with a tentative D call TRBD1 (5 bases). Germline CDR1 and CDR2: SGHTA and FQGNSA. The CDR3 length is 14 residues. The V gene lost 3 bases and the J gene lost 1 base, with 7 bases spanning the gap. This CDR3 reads CASSFQGSYNEQFF. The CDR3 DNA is TGTGCCAGCAGCTTTCAGGGTTCCTACAATGAGCAGTTCTTC.

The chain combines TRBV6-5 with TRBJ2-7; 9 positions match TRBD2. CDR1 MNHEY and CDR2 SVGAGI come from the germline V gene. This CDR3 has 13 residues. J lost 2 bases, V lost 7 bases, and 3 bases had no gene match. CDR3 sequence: CASNPSGTYEQYF. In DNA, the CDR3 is TGTGCCAGCAACCCTAGCGGGACCTACGAGCAGTACTTC.

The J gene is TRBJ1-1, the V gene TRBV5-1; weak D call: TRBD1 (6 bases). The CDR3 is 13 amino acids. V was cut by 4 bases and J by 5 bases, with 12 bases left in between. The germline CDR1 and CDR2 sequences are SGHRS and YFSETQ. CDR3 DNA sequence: TGCGCCAGCAGCCGAGGGGGGGTTACTGAAGCTTTCTTT. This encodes CASSRGGVTEAFF.

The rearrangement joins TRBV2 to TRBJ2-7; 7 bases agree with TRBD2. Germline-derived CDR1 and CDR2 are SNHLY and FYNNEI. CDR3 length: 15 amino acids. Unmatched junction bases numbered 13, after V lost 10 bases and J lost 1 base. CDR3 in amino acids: CATRLQAGPSYEQYF. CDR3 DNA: TGTGCCACCCGACTTCAAGCGGGGCCTTCCTACGAGCAGTACTTC.

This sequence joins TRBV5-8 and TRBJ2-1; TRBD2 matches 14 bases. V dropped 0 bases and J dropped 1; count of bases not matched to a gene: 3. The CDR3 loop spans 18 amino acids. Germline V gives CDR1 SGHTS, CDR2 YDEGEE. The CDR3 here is CASSLEGTSGSSYNEQFF. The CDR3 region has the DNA TGTGCCAGCAGCTTGGAGGGGACTAGCGGGAGTTCCTACAATGAGCAGTTCTTC.

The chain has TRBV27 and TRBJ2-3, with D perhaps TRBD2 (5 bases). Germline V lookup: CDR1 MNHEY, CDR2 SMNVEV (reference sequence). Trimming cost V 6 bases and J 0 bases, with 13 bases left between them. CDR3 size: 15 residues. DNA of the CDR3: TGTGCCAGCAGCCCCTTGGGAGCTAGCACAGATACGCAGTATTTT. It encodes CASSPLGASTDTQYF.

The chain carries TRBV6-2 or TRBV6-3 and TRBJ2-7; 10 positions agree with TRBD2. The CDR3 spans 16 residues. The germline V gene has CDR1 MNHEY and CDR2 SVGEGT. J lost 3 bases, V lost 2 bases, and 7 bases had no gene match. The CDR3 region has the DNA TGTGCCAGCAGTTACGTCGGGACTAGCGTTTTCTACGAGCAGTACTTC. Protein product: CASSYVGTSVFYEQYF.

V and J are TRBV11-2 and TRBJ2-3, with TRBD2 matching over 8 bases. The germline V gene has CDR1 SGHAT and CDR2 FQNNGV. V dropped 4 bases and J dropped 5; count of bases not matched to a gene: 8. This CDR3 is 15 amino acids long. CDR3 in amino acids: CASSSGTRSGDTQYF. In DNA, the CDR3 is TGTGCCAGCAGCTCCGGGACTAGATCGGGAGATACGCAGTATTTT.

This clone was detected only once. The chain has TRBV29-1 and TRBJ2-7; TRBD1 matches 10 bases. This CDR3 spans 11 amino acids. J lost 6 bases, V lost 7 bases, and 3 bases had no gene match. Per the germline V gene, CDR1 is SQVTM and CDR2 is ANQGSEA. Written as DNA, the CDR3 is TGCAGCGCTGGGACAGGGGTCGAGCAGTACTTC. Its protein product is CSAGTGVEQYF.

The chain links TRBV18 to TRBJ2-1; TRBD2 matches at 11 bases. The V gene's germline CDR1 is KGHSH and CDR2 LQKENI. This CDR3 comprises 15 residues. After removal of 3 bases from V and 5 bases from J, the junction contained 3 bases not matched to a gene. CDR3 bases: TGTGCCAGCTCACCTAGCGGGAGGGCCGACAATGAGCAGTTCTTC. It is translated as CASSPSGRADNEQFF.

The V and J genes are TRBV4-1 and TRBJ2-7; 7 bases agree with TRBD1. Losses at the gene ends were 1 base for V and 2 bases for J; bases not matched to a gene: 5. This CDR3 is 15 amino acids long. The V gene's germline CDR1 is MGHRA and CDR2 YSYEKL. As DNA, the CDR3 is TGCGCCAGCAGCCAAGCTCACGGACAGGCCTACGAGCAGTACTTC. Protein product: CASSQAHGQAYEQYF.

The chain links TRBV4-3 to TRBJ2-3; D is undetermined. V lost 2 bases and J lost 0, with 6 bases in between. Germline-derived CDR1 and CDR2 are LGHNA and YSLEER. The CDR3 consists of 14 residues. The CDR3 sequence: CASSQTDSTDTQYF. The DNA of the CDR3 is TGCGCCAGCAGCCAAACAGATAGCACAGATACGCAGTATTTT.

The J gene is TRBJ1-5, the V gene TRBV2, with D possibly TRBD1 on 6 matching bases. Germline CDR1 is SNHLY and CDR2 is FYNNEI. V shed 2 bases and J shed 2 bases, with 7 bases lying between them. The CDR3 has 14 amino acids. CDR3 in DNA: TGTGCCAGCAGTGAACGACAGGGCAATCAGCCCCAGCATTTT. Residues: CASSERQGNQPQHF.

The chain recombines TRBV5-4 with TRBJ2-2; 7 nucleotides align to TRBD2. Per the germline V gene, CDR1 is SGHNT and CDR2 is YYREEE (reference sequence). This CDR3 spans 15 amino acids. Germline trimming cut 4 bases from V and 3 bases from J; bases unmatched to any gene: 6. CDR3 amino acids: CASSPGRGDTGELFF. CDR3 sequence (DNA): TGTGCCAGCAGCCCGGGTCGGGGGGACACCGGGGAGCTGTTTTTT. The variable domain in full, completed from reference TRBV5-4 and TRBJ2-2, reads ETGVTQSPTHLIKTRGQQVTLRCSSQSGHNTVSWYQQALGQGPQFIFQYYREEENGRGNFPPRFSGLQFPNYSSELNVNALELDDSALYLCASSPGRGDTGELFFGEGSRLTVL.

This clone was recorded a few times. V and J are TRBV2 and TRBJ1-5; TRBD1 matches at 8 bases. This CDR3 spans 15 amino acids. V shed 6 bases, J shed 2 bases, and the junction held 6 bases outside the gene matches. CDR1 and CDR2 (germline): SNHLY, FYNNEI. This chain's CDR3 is CASSRDRIGNQPQHF. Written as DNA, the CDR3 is TGTGCCAGCAGCAGGGACAGGATCGGCAATCAGCCCCAGCATTTT.

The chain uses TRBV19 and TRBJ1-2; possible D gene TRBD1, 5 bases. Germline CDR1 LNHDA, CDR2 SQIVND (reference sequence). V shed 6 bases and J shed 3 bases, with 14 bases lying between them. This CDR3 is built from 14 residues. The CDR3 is CASRLQVSHYGYTF. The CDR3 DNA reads TGTGCCAGTAGGTTACAGGTTTCCCACTATGGCTACACCTTC.

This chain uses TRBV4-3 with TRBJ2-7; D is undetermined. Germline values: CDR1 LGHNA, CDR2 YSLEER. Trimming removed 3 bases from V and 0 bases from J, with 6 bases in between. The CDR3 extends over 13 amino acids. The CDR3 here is CASSQSVSYEQYF. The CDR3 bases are TGCGCCAGCAGCCAGAGTGTCTCCTACGAGCAGTACTTC.

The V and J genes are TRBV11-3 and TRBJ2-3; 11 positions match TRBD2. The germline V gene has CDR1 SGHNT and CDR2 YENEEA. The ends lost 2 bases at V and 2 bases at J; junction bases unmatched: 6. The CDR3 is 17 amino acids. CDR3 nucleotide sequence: TGTGCCAGCAGCTTACTATCTAGCGGGGGGCTCACAGATACGCAGTATTTT. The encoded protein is CASSLLSSGGLTDTQYF.

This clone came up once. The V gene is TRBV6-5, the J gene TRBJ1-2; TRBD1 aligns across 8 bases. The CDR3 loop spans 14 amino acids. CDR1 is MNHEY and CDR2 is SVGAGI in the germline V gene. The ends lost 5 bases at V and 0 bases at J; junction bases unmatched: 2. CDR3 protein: CASSRQGPNYGYTF. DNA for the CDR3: TGTGCCAGCAGTAGACAGGGGCCTAACTATGGCTACACCTTC.

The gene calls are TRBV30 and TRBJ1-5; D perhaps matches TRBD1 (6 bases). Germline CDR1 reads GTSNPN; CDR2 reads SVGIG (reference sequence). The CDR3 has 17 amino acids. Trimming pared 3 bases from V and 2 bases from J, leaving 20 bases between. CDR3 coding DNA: TGTGCCTGGAGCGATTGGGGGCCGGCCTGGGGCAATCAGCCCCAGCATTTT. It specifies CAWSDWGPAWGNQPQHF. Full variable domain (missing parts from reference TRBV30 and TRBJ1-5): SQTIHQWPATLVQPVGSPLSLECTVEGTSNPNLYWYRQAAGRGLQLLFYSVGIGQISSEVPQNLSASRPQDRQFILSSKKLLLSDSGFYLCAWSDWGPAWGNQPQHFGDGTRLSIL.

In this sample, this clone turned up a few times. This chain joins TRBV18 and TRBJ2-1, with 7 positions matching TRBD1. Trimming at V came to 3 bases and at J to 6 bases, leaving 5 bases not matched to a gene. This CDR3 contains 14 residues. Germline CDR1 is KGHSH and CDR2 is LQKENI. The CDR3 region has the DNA TGTGCCAGCTCACCTCCAAGGGGGCTCAATGAGCAGTTCTTC. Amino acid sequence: CASSPPRGLNEQFF.

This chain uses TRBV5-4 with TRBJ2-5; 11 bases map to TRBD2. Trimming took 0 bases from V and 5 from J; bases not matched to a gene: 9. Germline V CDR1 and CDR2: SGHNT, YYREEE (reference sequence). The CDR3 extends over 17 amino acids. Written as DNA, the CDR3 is TGTGCCAGCAGCTTGGCCGGGTTGACTAGCGGGGTGGAGACCCAGTACTTC. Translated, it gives CASSLAGLTSGVETQYF.

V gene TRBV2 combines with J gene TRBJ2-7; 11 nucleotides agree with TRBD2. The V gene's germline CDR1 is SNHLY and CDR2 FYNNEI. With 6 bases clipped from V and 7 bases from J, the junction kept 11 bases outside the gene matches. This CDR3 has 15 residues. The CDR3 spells CASRAQTSGDREQYF. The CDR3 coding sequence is TGTGCCAGCAGAGCTCAGACTAGCGGGGATAGGGAGCAGTACTTC.

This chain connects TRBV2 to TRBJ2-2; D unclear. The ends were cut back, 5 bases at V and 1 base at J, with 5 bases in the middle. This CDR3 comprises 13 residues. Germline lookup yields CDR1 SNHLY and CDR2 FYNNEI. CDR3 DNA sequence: TGTGCCAGCAGTTCCAGGAACACCGGGGAGCTGTTTTTT. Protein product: CASSSRNTGELFF.

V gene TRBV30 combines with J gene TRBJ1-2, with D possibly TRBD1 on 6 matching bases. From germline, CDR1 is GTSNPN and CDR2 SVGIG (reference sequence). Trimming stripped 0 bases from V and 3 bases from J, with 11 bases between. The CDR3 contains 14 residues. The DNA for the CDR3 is TGTGCCTGGAGTGTCACAGGGCTACACTATGGCTACACCTTC. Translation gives CAWSVTGLHYGYTF. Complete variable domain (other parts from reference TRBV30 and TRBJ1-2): SQTIHQWPATLVQPVGSPLSLECTVEGTSNPNLYWYRQAAGRGLQLLFYSVGIGQISSEVPQNLSASRPQDRQFILSSKKLLLSDSGFYLCAWSVTGLHYGYTFGSGTRLTVV.

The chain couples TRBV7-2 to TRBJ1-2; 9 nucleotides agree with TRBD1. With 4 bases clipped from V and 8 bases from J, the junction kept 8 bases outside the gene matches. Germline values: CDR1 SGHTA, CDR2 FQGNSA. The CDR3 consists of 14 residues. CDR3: CASSSQGALKGYTF. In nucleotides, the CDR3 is TGTGCCAGCAGCTCACAGGGGGCGCTTAAGGGCTACACCTTC.